This T cell receptor beta chain is from a study of blood T cell repertoires in COVID-19. The overall study: There were acute and convalescent COVID-19 samples, and they came from the United States, Italy and Spain. T cells, B-cell-depleted T cells, or PBMCs provided the cDNA or gDNA that served as material.

Methods used by the authors: The authors estimated nucleated cell counts from reference gene primer amplification. Generated by immunoSEQ multiplex PCR, the TCRdb table keeps only in-frame clones and is missing some. D and trimming come from the DNA, and the V and J calls and clone size come from that table. The sample consists of some 42,000 clones, approximately 86% of them appearing once. The TCR was taken from a human donor in a cohort sampled during active COVID-19. The specimen was peripheral blood.

DNA for the CDR3: TGTGCCAGCAGAAAGTCAGCCTACGAGCAGTACTTC. Protein product: CASRKSAYEQYF. The J gene is TRBJ2-7, the V gene TRBV11-2; no clear D. Trimming pared 6 bases from V and 2 bases from J, leaving 8 bases between. CDR3 size: 12 residues. Per germline, CDR1 SGHAT and CDR2 FQNNGV.